The rows below give T cell receptor beta chains drawn from one sample of a study of T cells in Graves' hyperthyroidism and ophthalmopathy. TCRdb used MiXCR to reprocess the multiplex PCR reads, holding one entry per CDR3 protein. This table has some 490,000 distinct CDR3 sequences, around a fifth appearing once. The source material was blood. The receptors shown here come from a woman between 65 and 79 years old with Graves' ophthalmopathy. Both conserved end residues are part of each CDR3. The D gene is left open where the match is weak. Clone size is stated in some rows and not others, as once, few, many or a class when expanded.

D,V,J,size,DNA,CDR3
NA,TRBV5-1,TRBJ1-2,few,TGCGCCAGCAGCTTACAGGATTATTATGGCTACACCTTC,CASSLQDYYGYTF
TRBD1,TRBV6-1,TRBJ1-1,many,TGTGCCAGCAGTTCACAGGGGGCACCGAACACTGAAGCTTTCTTT,CASSSQGAPNTEAFF
TRBD2,TRBV20-1,TRBJ2-5,many,TGCAGTGCTAGCCTGCCAGCGGGAGGGCCTCGGGTCGAGACCCAGTACTTC,CSASLPAGGPRVETQYF
TRBD2,TRBV20-1,TRBJ2-7,NA,TGCAGTGCTTCCGGGACTAGCGGGACATACTCCTACGAGCAGTACTTC,CSASGTSGTYSYEQYF
NA,TRBV30,TRBJ2-4,many,TGTGCCTGGAACGCGCAGGGAGGGGGCAAAAACATTCAGTACTTC,CAWNAQGGGKNIQYF
TRBD2,TRBV5-1,TRBJ2-3,few,TGCGCCAGCAGCCCTGGATGGACTAGAGATGTCACAGATACGCAGTATTTT,CASSPGWTRDVTDTQYF
NA,TRBV12-5,TRBJ1-5,few,TGTGCTAGTGGTAATGTGGTGCCCCAGCATTTT,CASGNVVPQHF
TRBD1,TRBV7-3,TRBJ2-7,few,TGTGCCAGCAGCTTAACGGGACAGGGCTACGAGCAGTACTTC,CASSLTGQGYEQYF
NA,TRBV11-2,TRBJ2-2,many,TGTGCCAGCAGCTTAGGGGCAGCGAACACCGGGGAGCTGTTTTTT,CASSLGAANTGELFF
TRBD1,TRBV3-1,TRBJ1-2,once,TGTGCCAGCACCGGGACAGGGGCCAACTATGGCTACACCTTC,CASTGTGANYGYTF
NA,TRBV12-3/TRBV12-4,TRBJ2-3,NA,TGTGCCAGCAGATCGAGGGGAGATACGCAGTATTTT,CASRSRGDTQYF
TRBD2,TRBV11-2,TRBJ2-1,few,TGTGCCAGCAGCTCCTGGACTAGCGGCTTGAGCTCCTACAATGAGCAGTTCTTC,CASSSWTSGLSSYNEQFF
TRBD2,TRBV7-3,TRBJ2-1,many,TGTGCCAGCAGCTTATTTGGCGGGAGGCTATACAATGAGCAGTTCTTC,CASSLFGGRLYNEQFF
NA,TRBV6-1,TRBJ1-2,few,TGTGCCAGCAGTTATCAGGGAAACTATGGCTACACCTTC,CASSYQGNYGYTF
NA,TRBV29-1,TRBJ2-5,few,TGCAGCGTTTCGGGCCCCGGGGGGACCCAGTACTTC,CSVSGPGGTQYF
NA,TRBV5-5,TRBJ2-2,NA,TGCGCCAGCAGCCAAGATGAGCGGGTCACCGGGGAGCTGTTTTTT,CASSQDERVTGELFF
TRBD1,TRBV7-2,TRBJ1-2,NA,TGTGCCAGCAGCACGAGAGGGACAGGCGCTGGTGGCTACACCTTC,CASSTRGTGAGGYTF
NA,TRBV11-1,TRBJ2-7,few,TGTGCCAGCAGCTTCGGACAGCTTTTGTCCTACGAGCAGTACTTC,CASSFGQLLSYEQYF
NA,TRBV7-2,TRBJ1-1,many,TGTGCCAGCATCCTGACAGTGAACACTGAAGCTTTCTTT,CASILTVNTEAFF
NA,TRBV6-1,TRBJ2-1,few,TGTGCCAGCAGTGAAGCTTTGGGGACAAGCAATGAGCAGTTCTTC,CASSEALGTSNEQFF
NA,TRBV3-1,TRBJ2-2,few,TGTGCCAGCAGCCAAGGAGGGACCACTAACACCGGGGAGCTGTTTTTT,CASSQGGTTNTGELFF
NA,TRBV12-3/TRBV12-4,TRBJ1-2,many,TGTGCCAGCAGTTTGGAACATAACTATGGCTACACCTTC,CASSLEHNYGYTF
NA,TRBV28,TRBJ2-7,many,TGTGCCAGCAGTTTATCAGGGGGGAACTACGAGCAGTACTTC,CASSLSGGNYEQYF
TRBD1,TRBV7-2,TRBJ1-2,NA,TGTGCCAGCAGCGACAGGGTAGAGGGCTACACCTTC,CASSDRVEGYTF
NA,TRBV28,TRBJ1-6,many,TGTGCCAGCAGTTTACTATCTGGCAATTCACCCCTCCACTTT,CASSLLSGNSPLHF
NA,TRBV20-1,TRBJ1-1,NA,TGCAGTGCTAGAGGGGCACAATTCACTGAAGCTTTCTTT,CSARGAQFTEAFF
TRBD1,TRBV10-3,TRBJ1-1,NA,TGTGCCATCAGTGAGAGGGGGACAGGGAACACTGAAGCTTTCTTT,CAISERGTGNTEAFF
TRBD2,TRBV7-9,TRBJ2-1,NA,TGTGCCAGCAGCGTCCTTAGCGGGAGCTCCTACAATGAGCAGTTCTTC,CASSVLSGSSYNEQFF
NA,TRBV5-8,TRBJ1-1,NA,TGTGCCAGCAGCCCTATAAGGGACATATTCCCAGCTTTCTTT,CASSPIRDIFPAFF
NA,TRBV7-2,TRBJ2-5,few,TGTGCCAGCAGCTTATCTGAGAGGGTGCGGGGAGAGACCCAGTACTTC,CASSLSERVRGETQYF
NA,TRBV3-1,TRBJ2-5,NA,TGTGCCAGCAGCCAAGCTTGGGGAGGAGAGACCCAGTACTTC,CASSQAWGGETQYF
NA,TRBV6-1,TRBJ1-2,NA,TGTGCCAGCACTCAGGGCTATGGCTACGCCTTC,CASTQGYGYAF
NA,TRBV25-1,TRBJ1-2,NA,TGTGCCAGCAGTGAATTTGGGGGCCGGGGCTATGGCTACACCTTC,CASSEFGGRGYGYTF
NA,TRBV25-1,TRBJ2-1,many,TGTGCCAGTCCCAACGGGACCCCCTACAATGAGCAGTTCTTC,CASPNGTPYNEQFF
NA,TRBV28,TRBJ1-4,many,TGTGCCAGCAGCCTTCGACAGTTGCCTGAAAAACTGTTTTTT,CASSLRQLPEKLFF
TRBD2,TRBV2,TRBJ2-3,many,TGTGCCAGCAGGAGCGGGAGTATAAGCACAGATACGCAGTATTTT,CASRSGSISTDTQYF
NA,TRBV9,TRBJ1-6,few,TGTGCCAGCAGCCCCACGGGGGCAGTTAATTCACCCCTCCACTTT,CASSPTGAVNSPLHF
NA,TRBV25-1,TRBJ2-7,few,TGTGCCAGCAGTGAATTCGGAAGCTCCTACGAGCAGTACTTC,CASSEFGSSYEQYF
NA,TRBV29-1,TRBJ1-1,few,TGCAGCGTAAAGGGGAGAGGCTACACTGAAGCTTTCTTT,CSVKGRGYTEAFF
NA,TRBV7-9,TRBJ2-7,many,TGTGCCAGCACCCTGGACACGTACGAGCAGTACTTC,CASTLDTYEQYF
TRBD2,TRBV4-1,TRBJ2-3,NA,TGCGCCAGCGGAGGGGCGGGAGGGGTTGATACGCAGTATTTT,CASGGAGGVDTQYF
NA,TRBV28,TRBJ2-5,NA,TGTGCCAGCAGTATTCCAGGGGGGCAAGAGACCCAGTACTTC,CASSIPGGQETQYF
NA,TRBV5-1,TRBJ2-2,NA,TGCGTCAGCAGCCCGAGCGGGCCGAGCACCGGGGAGCTGTTTTTT,CVSSPSGPSTGELFF
NA,TRBV6-1,TRBJ1-1,few,TGTGCCAGCATCGGGACGGTGAACACTGAAGCTTTCTTT,CASIGTVNTEAFF
TRBD2,TRBV20-1,TRBJ2-1,NA,TGCAGTGCCTCGCGGGGGGCAAGCTCCTACAATGAGCAGTTCTTC,CSASRGASSYNEQFF
NA,TRBV6-1,TRBJ1-2,many,TGTGCCAGCAGCCAAGGGGTTTATGGCTACACCTTC,CASSQGVYGYTF
NA,TRBV12-3/TRBV12-4,TRBJ2-7,few,TGTGCCAGCAGGGGGGACCAGCCCTACGAGCAGTACTTC,CASRGDQPYEQYF
NA,TRBV5-6,TRBJ1-1,NA,TGTGCCAGCAGCTTCGCTTTGACAGGACGCACTGAAGCTTTCTTT,CASSFALTGRTEAFF
NA,TRBV9,TRBJ2-2,NA,TGTGCCAGCAGAGGGGACGCGAACACCGGGGAGCTGTTTTTT,CASRGDANTGELFF
TRBD2,TRBV7-8,TRBJ2-7,few,TGTGCCAGCAGCTACGAACCGGGACTAGCTGGGAGTCGCTACGAGCAGTACTTC,CASSYEPGLAGSRYEQYF
NA,TRBV7-9,TRBJ1-1,NA,TGTGCCAGCAGCTTCGGGCCTCAGGGGATCGAAGCTTTCTTT,CASSFGPQGIEAFF
NA,TRBV5-6,TRBJ2-7,NA,TGTGCCAGCAGCCCCTTACTGACAAGCTCCGGGAGCGAGCAGTACTTC,CASSPLLTSSGSEQYF
NA,TRBV28,TRBJ2-7,many,TGTGCCAGCAGTATAGGGACGGGACCCTACGAGCAGTACTTC,CASSIGTGPYEQYF